The clone carrying this TCR beta chain was seen a few times. Its target is not known. Data came from immunoSEQ multiplex PCR; TCRdb stores just in-frame clones and leaves some out. The data hold 97,000 or so clones, with roughly 88% observed a single time. This sample was taken from a study of T cell responses to AZD1222 COVID-19 vaccine. Broader study findings: There were vaccine-associated CD4 TCRs across spike, dominant at 160-218 and 743-854. The donor cohort was predominantly white British with a female majority, and clonal diversity may have been underestimated. After the peak T cell response, and only then, were repertoires sampled.

Sequenced material: peripheral blood, taken on day 0 of AZD1222 vaccination. The receptor was isolated from an adult in good health.

CDR3 amino acids: CSVSRGNNSPLHF. The CDR3 bases are TGCAGCGTTTCCAGGGGGAACAATTCACCCCTCCACTTT. The rearrangement links TRBV29-1 to TRBJ1-6; TRBD1 agrees at 7 bases. The CDR3 has 13 amino acids. Trimming at V came to 5 bases and at J to 7 bases, leaving 5 bases not matched to a gene. Per germline, CDR1 SQVTM and CDR2 ANQGSEA.